This entry lists 24 T cell receptor beta chains sequenced from one sample in a study of CD8 T cells in ankylosing spondylitis. General study points: A motif in TCR beta, a set of eight or nine highly homologous variants, appeared characteristic of ankylosing spondylitis blood.

Antigens for these TCRs are unknown. TCRdb fed the 5' RACE reads into MiXCR, producing one record per CDR3 protein. The data show some 800,000 distinct CDR3 sequences, 12% seen once. The sample was blood, either unsorted or a sorted T cell fraction (not recorded which). These receptors originate from a male donor with ankylosing spondylitis.

In its sample, this clonotype was seen a few times. This CDR3 is CASSETGEEAFF. For the CDR3, the DNA is TGTGCCAGCAGTGAAACCGGGGAGGAAGCTTTCTTT. V gene TRBV2 combines with J gene TRBJ1-1, with no clear D. Germline V gene lookup returns CDR1 SNHLY and CDR2 FYNNEI. The CDR3 spans 12 residues. V was pared by 2 bases and J by 8 bases, with 9 bases between.

This clonotype was detected only a few times. The chain recombines TRBV6-2 or TRBV6-3 with TRBJ1-2, with D unclear. CDR3 length equals 14 residues. Germline V gene lookup returns CDR1 MNHEY and CDR2 SVGEGT. V shed 6 bases and J shed 2 bases, with 13 bases lying between them. For the CDR3, the DNA is TGTGCCAGCAGCGACCGGCCGAGGAACTATGGCTACACCTTC. It yields the protein CASSDRPRNYGYTF.

J is TRBJ1-2 and V is TRBV5-6, with D maybe TRBD1 (6 bases). V was trimmed by 5 bases and J by 4 bases, leaving 15 bases between them. CDR3 length: 14 amino acids. The germline V gene encodes CDR1 SGHDT and CDR2 YYEEEE. The CDR3 DNA sequence: TGTGCCAGCAGTTACGGCATAGGGGGCTATGGCTACACCTTC. Amino acid sequence: CASSYGIGGYGYTF.

The chain combines TRBV12-3 or TRBV12-4 with TRBJ2-1, with D possibly TRBD2 on 6 matching bases. The CDR3 length is 13 residues. V was trimmed by 5 bases and J by 5 bases, leaving 10 bases between them. Here the CDR3 reads CASSMGLHNEQFF. Here the CDR3 DNA reads TGTGCCAGCAGTATGGGACTCCACAATGAGCAGTTCTTC.

A few counts support this clonotype. The rearrangement links TRBV28 to TRBJ2-3; TRBD2 is a possible D gene (6 bases). Germline values: CDR1 MDHEN, CDR2 SYDVKM. The V gene lost 5 bases and the J gene lost 3 bases, with 12 bases spanning the gap. The CDR3 spans 14 residues. The CDR3 region is CASSGREFTDTQYF. CDR3 in DNA: TGTGCCAGCAGTGGACGGGAGTTTACAGATACGCAGTATTTT.

The CDR3 nucleotides read TGTGCCAGCAGCTTAACCCGTCGACCCAACGAGCAGTACTTC. It codes for CASSLTRRPNEQYF. The chain employs TRBV7-2 and TRBJ2-7, with D unclear. V lost 2 bases to trimming and J lost 5 bases, with 13 bases between them. The CDR3 contains 14 residues. The germline CDR1 and CDR2 sequences are SGHTA and FQGNSA.

This clonotype was seen more than once but under ten times. The rearrangement uses TRBV25-1 and TRBJ1-2, with unresolved D. V lost 3 bases, J lost 7 bases, and 6 bases lay in between. The CDR3 is made up of 11 amino acids. Germline CDR1 reads MGHDK; CDR2 reads SYGVNS. The CDR3 sequence is CASSDGSGYTF. The CDR3 bases are TGTGCCAGCAGTGACGGGAGTGGCTACACCTTC.

This chain uses TRBV20-1 with TRBJ1-5, with D unclear. V was trimmed by 1 base and J by 9 bases, leaving 16 bases between them. The CDR3 has 14 residues. CDR1 is DFQATT and CDR2 is SNEGSKA in the germline V gene (reference sequence). The CDR3 DNA follows: TGCAGTGCTAGAGTAGGGTGGGCAGGTCGGCCCCAGCATTTT. Amino acid sequence: CSARVGWAGRPQHF.

This clonotype was counted only a few times. This rearrangement joins TRBV7-9 to TRBJ1-1; D is unclear. The CDR3 sequence is 11 residues long. V dropped 2 bases and J dropped 7 bases, with 5 bases sitting between them. Looked up from germline, CDR1 is SEHNR and CDR2 is FQNEAQ (reference sequence). CDR3 in amino acids: CASSLYVEAFF. The CDR3 bases are TGTGCCAGCAGCTTATACGTTGAAGCTTTCTTT. Based on the CDR3 plus reference TRBV7-9 and TRBJ1-1, the full variable domain is DTGVSQNPRHKITKRGQNVTFRCDPISEHNRLYWYRQTLGQGPEFLTYFQNEAQLEKSRLLSDRFSAERPKGSFSTLEIQRTEQGDSAMYLCASSLYVEAFFGQGTRLTVV.

This clonotype has just a few counts. The genes are TRBV5-1 and TRBJ2-1; D is unresolved. The ends were cut back, 0 bases at V and 3 bases at J, with 13 bases in the middle. There are 16 residues in the CDR3. Germline CDR1 is SGHRS and CDR2 is YFSETQ. CDR3 DNA sequence: TGCGCCAGCAGCTTGGGAACCGGGTTGTTCTACAATGAGCAGTTCTTC. Translation gives CASSLGTGLFYNEQFF.

This clonotype was counted only a few times. V gene TRBV6-5 combines with J gene TRBJ2-3; D is ambiguous. Trimming took 0 bases from V and 2 from J, leaving 9 bases between them. CDR3 length equals 15 residues. Germline CDR1 is MNHEY and CDR2 is SVGAGI. DNA of the CDR3: TGTGCCAGCAGTTACTCAAAGGGCCCCACAGATACGCAGTATTTT. Amino acid sequence: CASSYSKGPTDTQYF.

This clonotype was counted only a few times. This chain uses TRBV6-2 or TRBV6-3 with TRBJ1-5; no firm D call. Germline V CDR1 and CDR2: MNHEY, SVGEGT. The CDR3 runs 12 residues. With 2 bases removed from V and 4 bases from J, the gap between germline ends came to 3 bases. The CDR3 DNA reads as TGTGCCAGCAGTTACACGAATCAGCCCCAGCATTTT. It translates to CASSYTNQPQHF.

In this sample, this clonotype turned up a few times. This chain joins TRBV4-3 and TRBJ2-3; no firm D call. The CDR3 is 13 residues long. Germline V CDR1 and CDR2: LGHNA, YSLEER. Trimming cost V 0 bases and J 7 bases, with 8 bases left between them. CDR3 sequence: CASSQDLPYTQYF. The CDR3 region has the DNA TGCGCCAGCAGCCAAGATCTGCCCTATACGCAGTATTTT.

This clonotype has only a few counts. This chain connects TRBV4-1 to TRBJ2-7; TRBD2 agrees at 10 bases. V lost 2 bases, J lost 3 bases, and 4 bases stayed unmatched. This CDR3 is built from 15 residues. Germline V gene lookup returns CDR1 MGHRA and CDR2 YSYEKL. The CDR3 spells CASSQRTSGDYEQYF. The CDR3 DNA is TGCGCCAGCAGCCAACGTACTAGCGGGGACTACGAGCAGTACTTC.

The chain is built from TRBV6-2 or TRBV6-3 and TRBJ2-7; D unclear. Germline V gene sequence: CDR1 MNHEY, CDR2 SVGEGT. The V and J ends lost 1 base and 6 bases respectively, with 16 bases between them. This CDR3 comprises 15 residues. In DNA, the CDR3 is TGTGCCAGCAGTTACTTCGACACTCCCTCCCCCGAGCAGTACTTC. Amino acids: CASSYFDTPSPEQYF.

This clonotype has a handful of counts. CDR3 nucleotides: TGTGCCAGCAGGGACAGACTAGCTGGAAACACCATATATTTT. This gives the protein CASRDRLAGNTIYF. This chain uses TRBV6-1 with TRBJ1-3, with D perhaps TRBD1 (6 bases). V lost 6 bases and J 2 bases, leaving 11 bases between the germline ends. In germline, CDR1 is MNHNS, CDR2 SASEGT. The CDR3 is 14 amino acids.

The chain is built from TRBV20-1 and TRBJ2-3; tentative D call: TRBD2 (7 bases). The germline V gene encodes CDR1 DFQATT and CDR2 SNEGSKA (reference sequence). The CDR3 totals 16 residues. Trimming took off 4 bases at V and 3 bases at J, with 20 bases between the two ends. The CDR3 DNA reads TGCAGTGCTACCCTGGGCGGGGGCGTCACTACAGATACGCAGTATTTT. Translation gives CSATLGGGVTTDTQYF.

Ten or more counts support this clonotype. This sequence joins TRBV20-1 and TRBJ2-1; D may be TRBD2 (5 bases). Trimming left V 3 bases short and J 0 bases short, with 15 bases between. CDR1 and CDR2 (germline): DFQATT, SNEGSKA (reference sequence). This CDR3 spans 16 amino acids. CDR3 loop: CSASLASSSSYNEQFF. The CDR3 nucleotides read TGCAGTGCTAGCTTGGCTAGCTCGAGCTCCTACAATGAGCAGTTCTTC.

This sequence joins TRBV7-2 and TRBJ1-3; TRBD1 might be the D (5 bases). This CDR3 is built from 15 residues. Germline V gives CDR1 SGHTA, CDR2 FQGNSA. V was trimmed by 4 bases and J by 4 bases, leaving 14 bases between them. The CDR3 sequence: CASSWRQSPGNTIYF. The DNA for the CDR3 is TGTGCCAGCAGCTGGAGACAGAGTCCCGGAAACACCATATATTTT.

The chain links TRBV5-1 to TRBJ2-4, with TRBD2 matching over 7 bases. The CDR3 extends over 15 amino acids. Germline V gene data show CDR1 as SGHRS and CDR2 as YFSETQ. V trimming: 5 bases; J trimming: 3 bases; junction bases outside the gene matches: 8. The CDR3 DNA sequence: TGCGCCAGCAGAACGGAGCGGGGAAGCAAAAACATTCAGTACTTC. Its translation is CASRTERGSKNIQYF.

This clonotype appeared many times. The CDR3: CASSQDLAPPYEQYF. DNA of the CDR3: TGCGCCAGCAGCCAAGATTTAGCGCCGCCCTACGAGCAGTACTTC. The genes are TRBV4-1 and TRBJ2-7; a possible D gene is TRBD2 (5 bases). CDR1 is MGHRA and CDR2 is YSYEKL in the germline V gene. This CDR3 is 15 amino acids long. V lost 0 bases to trimming and J lost 2 bases, with 11 bases between them.

This clonotype was seen a few times. This sequence joins TRBV20-1 and TRBJ1-1, with D unclear. Germline V gene lookup returns CDR1 DFQATT and CDR2 SNEGSKA (reference sequence). The V and J ends lost 3 bases and 1 base respectively, with 9 bases between them. There are 13 residues in the CDR3. This CDR3 is CSASSGPNTEAFF. The CDR3 nucleotides read TGCAGTGCTAGCTCCGGGCCGAACACTGAAGCTTTCTTT.

This clonotype was detected a few times. The chain has TRBV20-1 and TRBJ1-5; 8 bases fit TRBD1. Germline CDR1 and CDR2: DFQATT and SNEGSKA (reference sequence). This CDR3 spans 14 amino acids. The trim removed 3 bases at V and 4 bases at J, leaving 5 bases unmatched. The CDR3, as DNA: TGCAGTGCTAGGCGCCAGGGGGCAAATCAGCCCCAGCATTTT. Amino acid sequence: CSARRQGANQPQHF.

The chain recombines TRBV10-3 with TRBJ2-7; D could derive from TRBD1 or TRBD2 (5 bases each). With 5 bases removed from V and 6 bases from J, the gap between germline ends came to 17 bases. This CDR3 has 14 residues. Germline V lookup: CDR1 ENHRY, CDR2 SYGVKD. As DNA, the CDR3 is TGTGCCATCAGTCTTGGGACCGCACGGGCCGAGCAGTACTTC. Its translation: CAISLGTARAEQYF.